The next 13 T cell receptor beta chains were all read from a single sample in a study of T cell responses to AZD1222 COVID-19 vaccine. The protocol was immunoSEQ multiplex PCR, while the TCRdb copy is restricted to in-frame clones and leaves out a portion. The table has 200,000 to 300,000 clones, over 85% seen once. Here the sequenced sample was peripheral blood, taken on day 0 of AZD1222 vaccination. These receptors were taken from an adult in good health.

This clone has a single count. V usage is TRBV28 and J usage is TRBJ2-7; D not resolved. CDR3 length: 14 residues. V gave up 5 bases and J gave up 3 bases, with 14 bases separating them. Looked up from germline, CDR1 is MDHEN and CDR2 is SYDVKM. The DNA of the CDR3 is TGTGCCAGCAGTCTCCGGACGGTGGTCTACGAGCAGTACTTC. Its translation: CASSLRTVVYEQYF.

The rearrangement joins TRBV15 to TRBJ2-3; D not resolved. This CDR3 contains 13 residues. In germline, CDR1 is LNHNV, CDR2 YYDKDF (reference sequence). V gave up 2 bases and J gave up 2 bases, with 5 bases separating them. The CDR3 loop is CATSRSNTDTQYF. CDR3 DNA: TGTGCCACCAGCAGAAGTAACACAGATACGCAGTATTTT.

The rearrangement joins TRBV18 to TRBJ2-3, with TRBD1 as a possible D gene (6 bases). This CDR3 comprises 14 residues. V lost 3 bases, J lost 6 bases, and 13 bases lay in between. Germline values: CDR1 KGHSH, CDR2 LQKENI. The CDR3 here is CASSPGTRGDTQYF. CDR3 DNA sequence: TGTGCCAGCTCACCGGGAACTAGGGGGGATACGCAGTATTTT.

This clone has a single count. The chain uses TRBV28 and TRBJ1-6; weak D call: TRBD1 (6 bases). The germline V gene has CDR1 MDHEN and CDR2 SYDVKM. Between the trimmed V and J ends, which lost 6 bases and 10 bases, there was a span of 16 bases. This CDR3 is 14 amino acids long. CDR3: CASRLGGADSPLHF. The CDR3, as DNA: TGTGCCAGCAGGTTGGGGGGCGCTGACTCACCCCTCCACTTT.

The chain couples TRBV2 to TRBJ2-1; maybe TRBD2 (6 bases). Deletions cut 7 bases from V and 3 bases from J, with 19 bases between. From germline, CDR1 is SNHLY and CDR2 FYNNEI. This CDR3 spans 16 amino acids. CDR3 DNA: TGTGCCAGCAAAAGAGGGTTGGTAGCGGTCTACAATGAGCAGTTCTTC. Protein product: CASKRGLVAVYNEQFF.

This chain links TRBV11-3 with TRBJ2-1, with D perhaps being TRBD1 or TRBD2 (5 bases each). CDR1 is SGHNT, CDR2 YENEEA, per germline. V was cut by 5 bases and J by 7 bases, with 21 bases left in between. The CDR3 length is 16 residues. In DNA form, the CDR3 reads TGTGCCAGCAGCCCAAGGGGTCAGGCAGGGAGTAATGAGCAGTTCTTC. Translated, it gives CASSPRGQAGSNEQFF.

The CDR3 DNA reads TGTGCCAGCAGCATCACCCTTTACGAGCAGTACTTC. Its translation is CASSITLYEQYF. V and J are TRBV28 and TRBJ2-7; D gene uncertain. Germline-derived CDR1 and CDR2 are MDHEN and SYDVKM. This CDR3 is built from 12 residues. With 6 bases removed from V and 4 bases from J, the gap between germline ends came to 10 bases.

In its sample, this clone was seen once. The chain is built from TRBV3-1 (or the pseudogene TRBV3-2) and TRBJ2-7; perhaps TRBD2 as D (6 bases). The length of the CDR3 is 14 residues. From germline, CDR1 is LGHDT and CDR2 YNNKEL (reference sequence). V lost 1 base, J lost 6 bases, and 13 bases lay in between. The CDR3 sequence: CASSQASAGSEQYF. CDR3 DNA: TGTGCCAGCAGCCAAGCGTCGGCGGGAAGCGAGCAGTACTTC.

The chain combines TRBV28 with TRBJ2-1, with D unclear. This CDR3 contains 11 residues. Trimming removed 11 bases from V and 1 base from J, with 6 bases in between. CDR1 MDHEN and CDR2 SYDVKM come from the germline V gene. CDR3 DNA sequence: TGTGCCCTAGGGTCCTACAATGAGCAGTTCTTC. Protein: CALGSYNEQFF.

The gene calls are TRBV27 and TRBJ1-5; maybe TRBD1 (6 bases). Between the trimmed V and J ends, which lost 9 bases and 4 bases, there was a span of 16 bases. Germline V gene lookup returns CDR1 MNHEY and CDR2 SMNVEV (reference sequence). The CDR3 sequence is 14 residues long. This chain's CDR3 is CASRSGQINQPQHF. The CDR3 region has the DNA TGTGCCAGTCGCTCCGGACAGATAAATCAGCCCCAGCATTTT.

The rearrangement links TRBV7-2 to TRBJ2-7; D not certain. This CDR3 has 14 residues. Germline V CDR1 and CDR2: SGHTA, FQGNSA. V lost 1 base to trimming and J lost 1 base, with 8 bases between them. Here the CDR3 reads CASSLVGRSYEQYF. In nucleotides, the CDR3 is TGTGCCAGCAGCTTAGTCGGCCGATCCTACGAGCAGTACTTC.

The chain joins TRBV5-1 to TRBJ2-3; 9 nucleotides line up with TRBD2. The CDR3 has 13 amino acids. The ends lost 6 bases at V and 6 bases at J; junction bases unmatched: 5. The germline V gene encodes CDR1 SGHRS and CDR2 YFSETQ. CDR3 sequence reads: CASTLAGEDTQYF. For the CDR3, the DNA is TGCGCCAGCACCTTAGCGGGGGAGGATACGCAGTATTTT. Variable domain in full (rest from reference TRBV5-1 and TRBJ2-3): KAGVTQTPRYLIKTRGQQVTLSCSPISGHRSVSWYQQTPGQGLQFLFEYFSETQRNKGNFPGRFSGRQFSNSRSEMNVSTLELGDSALYLCASTLAGEDTQYFGPGTRLTVL.

The V and J genes are TRBV7-2 and TRBJ2-5; D uncertain. Trimming took off 3 bases at V and 3 bases at J, with 14 bases between the two ends. CDR1 is SGHTA and CDR2 is FQGNSA in the germline V gene. The CDR3 covers 15 residues. CDR3 in amino acids: CASSFRRPLEETQYF. The CDR3, as DNA: TGTGCCAGCAGCTTCCGACGGCCCCTGGAAGAGACCCAGTACTTC.